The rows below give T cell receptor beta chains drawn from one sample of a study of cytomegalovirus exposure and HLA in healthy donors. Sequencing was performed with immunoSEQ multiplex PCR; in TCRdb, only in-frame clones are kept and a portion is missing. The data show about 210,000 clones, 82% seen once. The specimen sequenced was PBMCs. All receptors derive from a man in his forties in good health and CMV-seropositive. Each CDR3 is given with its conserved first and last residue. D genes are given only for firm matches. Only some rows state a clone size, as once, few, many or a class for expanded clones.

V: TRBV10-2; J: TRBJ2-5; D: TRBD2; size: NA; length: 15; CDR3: CASSGASGWQETQYF; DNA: TGCGCCAGCAGTGGGGCTAGCGGGTGGCAAGAGACCCAGTACTTC
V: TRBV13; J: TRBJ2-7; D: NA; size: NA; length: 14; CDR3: CASSLEGGPYEQYF; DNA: TGTGCCAGCAGCTTAGAAGGAGGCCCCTACGAGCAGTACTTC
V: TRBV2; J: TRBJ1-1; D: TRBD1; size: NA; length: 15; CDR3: CASSEAYPGQGVDFF; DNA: TGTGCCAGCAGTGAAGCCTATCCGGGACAGGGTGTAGATTTCTTT
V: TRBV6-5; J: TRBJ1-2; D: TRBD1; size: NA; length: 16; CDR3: CASSYAGTGGAYGYTF; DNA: TGTGCCAGCAGTTACGCCGGGACAGGGGGTGCCTATGGCTACACCTTC
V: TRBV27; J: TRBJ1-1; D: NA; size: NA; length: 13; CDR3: CASSSTSGTEAFF; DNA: TGTGCCAGCAGTTCGACTAGCGGCACTGAAGCTTTCTTT
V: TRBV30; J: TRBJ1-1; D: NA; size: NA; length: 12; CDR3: CAWKSQNTEAFF; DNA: TGTGCCTGGAAATCCCAGAACACTGAAGCTTTCTTT
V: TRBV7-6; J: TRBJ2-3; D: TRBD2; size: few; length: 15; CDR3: CASSSSGSSTDTQYF; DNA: TGTGCCAGCAGTAGTAGCGGGAGTAGCACAGATACGCAGTATTTT
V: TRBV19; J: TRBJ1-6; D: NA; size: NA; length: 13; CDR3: CASSPNRNSPLHF; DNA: TGTGCCAGTAGTCCCAACAGGAATTCACCCCTCCACTTT
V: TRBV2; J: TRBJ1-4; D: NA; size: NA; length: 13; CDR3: CASNQREREKLFF; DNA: TGTGCCAGCAATCAAAGGGAGCGAGAAAAACTGTTTTTT
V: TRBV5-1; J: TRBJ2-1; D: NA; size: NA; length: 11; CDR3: CATGAGHEQFF; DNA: TGCGCCACGGGAGCAGGCCATGAGCAGTTCTTC
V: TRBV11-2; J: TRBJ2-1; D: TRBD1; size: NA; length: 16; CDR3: CASRTPIMTGAGEQFF; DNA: TGTGCCAGCAGGACTCCGATCATGACAGGGGCTGGCGAGCAGTTCTTC
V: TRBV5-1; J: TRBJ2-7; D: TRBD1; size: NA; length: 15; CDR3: CASSFSGTGYYEQYF; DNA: TGCGCCAGCAGCTTCTCCGGGACAGGGTACTACGAGCAGTACTTC
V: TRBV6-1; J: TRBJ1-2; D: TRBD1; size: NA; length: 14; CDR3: CASGQGQGAWGYTF; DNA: TGTGCCAGCGGCCAGGGACAGGGGGCGTGGGGCTACACCTTC
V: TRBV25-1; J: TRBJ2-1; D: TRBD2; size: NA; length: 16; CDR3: CASQKGLAGFYNEQFF; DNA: TGTGCCAGCCAAAAAGGCCTAGCGGGTTTCTACAATGAGCAGTTCTTC
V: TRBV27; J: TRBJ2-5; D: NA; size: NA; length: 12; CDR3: CASSTDSKTQYF; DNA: TGTGCCAGCAGTACGGACAGTAAGACCCAGTACTTC
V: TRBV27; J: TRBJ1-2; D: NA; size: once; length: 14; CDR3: CATSEEGRNYGYTF; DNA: TGTGCCACCTCCGAGGAGGGTAGGAACTATGGCTACACCTTC
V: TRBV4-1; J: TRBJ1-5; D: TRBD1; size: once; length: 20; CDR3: CASSQSPARTGGKSNQPQHF; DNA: TGCGCCAGCAGCCAATCTCCCGCGAGAACAGGGGGGAAAAGCAATCAGCCCCAGCATTTT
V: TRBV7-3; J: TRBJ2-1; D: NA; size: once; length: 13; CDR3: CASSLRPGNEQFF; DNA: TGTGCCAGCAGCTTAAGGCCAGGCAATGAGCAGTTCTTC
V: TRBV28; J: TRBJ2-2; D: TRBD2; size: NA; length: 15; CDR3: CASSELREGSGELFF; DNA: TGTGCCAGCAGTGAGCTCCGGGAGGGCTCCGGGGAGCTGTTTTTT
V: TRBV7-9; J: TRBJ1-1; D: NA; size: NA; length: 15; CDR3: CSSSDDWELNTEAFF; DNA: TGTTCCAGCAGCGACGATTGGGAGTTGAACACTGAAGCTTTCTTT
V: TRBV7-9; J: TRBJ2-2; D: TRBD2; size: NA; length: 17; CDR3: CASSSPAGLENTGELFF; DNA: TGTGCCAGCAGCTCCCCAGCGGGATTAGAGAACACCGGGGAGCTGTTTTTT
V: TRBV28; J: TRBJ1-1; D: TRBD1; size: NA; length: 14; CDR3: CASTLTGPRAEAFF; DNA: TGTGCCAGCACCCTGACAGGGCCGAGGGCTGAAGCTTTCTTT
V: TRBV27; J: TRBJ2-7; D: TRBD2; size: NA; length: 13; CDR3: CASSGTTSYEQYF; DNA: TGTGCCAGCTCCGGGACTACCTCCTACGAGCAGTACTTC
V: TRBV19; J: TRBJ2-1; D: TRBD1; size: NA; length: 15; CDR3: CASTTRGFSYNEQFF; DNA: TGTGCCAGTACCACCAGGGGGTTCTCCTACAATGAGCAGTTCTTC
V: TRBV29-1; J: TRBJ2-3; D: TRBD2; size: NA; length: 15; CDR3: CSVGRLAGATDTQYF; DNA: TGCAGCGTTGGGAGACTAGCGGGGGCCACAGATACGCAGTATTTT
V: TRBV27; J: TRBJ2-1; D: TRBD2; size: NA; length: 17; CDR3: CASSDTPGLAGPREQFF; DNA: TGTGCCAGCAGTGATACACCGGGACTAGCGGGACCTCGGGAGCAGTTCTTC
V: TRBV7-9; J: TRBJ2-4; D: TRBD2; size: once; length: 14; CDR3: CASSRTSGTNIQYF; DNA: TGTGCCAGCAGCCGGACTAGCGGGACGAACATTCAGTACTTC
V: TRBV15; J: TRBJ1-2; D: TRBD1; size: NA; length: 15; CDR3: CATSRDGGQSYGYTF; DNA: TGTGCCACCAGCAGAGATGGGGGACAGTCCTATGGCTACACCTTC
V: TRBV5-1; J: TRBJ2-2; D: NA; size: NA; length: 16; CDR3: CASSLVASRSTGELFF; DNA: TGCGCCAGCAGCTTGGTTGCGTCCCGGAGCACCGGGGAGCTGTTTTTT
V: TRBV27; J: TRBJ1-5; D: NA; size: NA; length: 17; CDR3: CASSPGGGAYYNQPQHF; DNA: TGTGCCAGCAGTCCCGGTGGAGGGGCCTATTACAATCAGCCCCAGCATTTT
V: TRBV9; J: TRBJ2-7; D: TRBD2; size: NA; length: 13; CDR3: CASSRGGTDEQYF; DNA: TGTGCCAGCAGTCGGGGGGGGACTGACGAGCAGTACTTC
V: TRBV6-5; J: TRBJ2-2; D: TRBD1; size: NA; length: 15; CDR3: CASRPTGANTGELFF; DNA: TGTGCCAGCAGACCTACAGGGGCGAACACCGGGGAGCTGTTTTTT
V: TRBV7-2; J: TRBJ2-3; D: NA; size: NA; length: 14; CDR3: CASSPQRGTGTQYF; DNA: TGTGCCAGCAGCCCCCAGAGGGGGACGGGTACGCAGTATTTT
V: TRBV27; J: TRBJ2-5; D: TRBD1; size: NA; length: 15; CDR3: CASSEGQAIQETQYF; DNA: TGTGCCAGCAGTGAGGGACAGGCAATACAAGAGACCCAGTACTTC
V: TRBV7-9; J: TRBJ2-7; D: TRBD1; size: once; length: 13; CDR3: CASSLDRVYEQYF; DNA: TGTGCCAGCAGCTTGGACAGGGTCTACGAGCAGTACTTC
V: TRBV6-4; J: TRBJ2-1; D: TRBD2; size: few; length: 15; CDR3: CASSDFGGSNHEQFF; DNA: TGTGCCAGCAGTGACTTCGGCGGGAGTAACCATGAGCAGTTCTTC
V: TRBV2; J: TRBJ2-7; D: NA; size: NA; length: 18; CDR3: CASSRRGESRRAFYEQYF; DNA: TGTGCCAGCTCCAGAAGGGGCGAATCTAGGAGGGCCTTCTACGAGCAGTACTTC
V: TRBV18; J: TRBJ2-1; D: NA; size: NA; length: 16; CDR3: CASSPLERGMVSEQFF; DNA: TGTGCCAGCTCACCATTGGAGAGGGGGATGGTGAGTGAGCAGTTCTTC